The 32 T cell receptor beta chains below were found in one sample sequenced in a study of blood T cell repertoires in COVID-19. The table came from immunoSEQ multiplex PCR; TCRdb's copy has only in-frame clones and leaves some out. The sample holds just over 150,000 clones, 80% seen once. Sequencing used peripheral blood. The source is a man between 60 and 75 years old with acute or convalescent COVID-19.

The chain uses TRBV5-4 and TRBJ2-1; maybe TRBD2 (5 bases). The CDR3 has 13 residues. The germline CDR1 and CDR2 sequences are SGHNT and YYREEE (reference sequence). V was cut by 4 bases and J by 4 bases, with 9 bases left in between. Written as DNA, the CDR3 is TGTGCCAGCAGCCGAGCGGATTACAATGAGCAGTTCTTC. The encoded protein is CASSRADYNEQFF.

The CDR3: CASSHGGAIKTQYF. CDR3 DNA: TGTGCCAGCAGCCATGGGGGGGCCATAAAGACCCAGTACTTC. This chain joins TRBV3-1 (or the pseudogene TRBV3-2) and TRBJ2-5; a weak D match, TRBD2 (7 bases). V was trimmed by 3 bases and J by 6 bases, leaving 14 bases between them. CDR1 LGHDT and CDR2 YNNKEL come from the germline V gene (reference sequence). The CDR3 has 14 amino acids.

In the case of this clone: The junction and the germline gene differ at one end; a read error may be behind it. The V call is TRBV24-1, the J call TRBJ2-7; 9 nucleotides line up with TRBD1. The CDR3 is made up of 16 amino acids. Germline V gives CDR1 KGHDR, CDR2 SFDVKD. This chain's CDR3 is CATSDPRGTGSSEQYF. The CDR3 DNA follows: TGTGCCACCAGTGACCCGCGGGGGACAGGGTCCTCCGAGCAGTACTTC.

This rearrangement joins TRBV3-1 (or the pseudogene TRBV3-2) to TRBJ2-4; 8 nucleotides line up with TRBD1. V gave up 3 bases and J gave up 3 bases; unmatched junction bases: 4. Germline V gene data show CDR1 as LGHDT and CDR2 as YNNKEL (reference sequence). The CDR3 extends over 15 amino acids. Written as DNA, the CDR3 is TGTGCCAGCAGCCAGCAGGGGGCGGGCAAAAACATTCAGTACTTC. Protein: CASSQQGAGKNIQYF.

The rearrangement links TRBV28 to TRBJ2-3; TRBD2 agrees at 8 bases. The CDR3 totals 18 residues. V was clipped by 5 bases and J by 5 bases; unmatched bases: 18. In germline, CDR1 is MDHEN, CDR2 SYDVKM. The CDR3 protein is CASSPAHLIAGKKDTQYF. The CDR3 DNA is TGTGCCAGCAGTCCCGCACACCTTATAGCGGGAAAGAAAGATACGCAGTATTTT.

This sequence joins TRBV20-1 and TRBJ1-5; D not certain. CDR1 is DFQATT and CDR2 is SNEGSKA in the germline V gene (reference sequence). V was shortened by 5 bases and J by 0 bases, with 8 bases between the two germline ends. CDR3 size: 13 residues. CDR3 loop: CSAGGDSNQPQHF. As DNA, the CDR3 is TGCAGTGCTGGTGGAGATAGCAATCAGCCCCAGCATTTT.

The CDR3 nucleotides are TGTGCCAGCAGCCGTATCGGACAGCCAACTAATGAAAAACTGTTTTTT. Its protein product is CASSRIGQPTNEKLFF. This chain uses TRBV3-1 (or the pseudogene TRBV3-2) with TRBJ1-4; possible D gene TRBD1, 6 bases. Deletions cut 4 bases from V and 0 bases from J, with 12 bases between. This CDR3 region has 16 residues. From germline, CDR1 is LGHDT and CDR2 YNNKEL (reference sequence).

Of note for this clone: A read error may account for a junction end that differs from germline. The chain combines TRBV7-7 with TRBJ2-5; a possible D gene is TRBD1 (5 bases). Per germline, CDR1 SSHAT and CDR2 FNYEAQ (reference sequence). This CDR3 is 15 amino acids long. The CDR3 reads CASSLGLGMAETQYF. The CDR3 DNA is TGTGCTAGCAGCTTGGGGCTAGGGATGGCAGAGACCCAGTACTTC.

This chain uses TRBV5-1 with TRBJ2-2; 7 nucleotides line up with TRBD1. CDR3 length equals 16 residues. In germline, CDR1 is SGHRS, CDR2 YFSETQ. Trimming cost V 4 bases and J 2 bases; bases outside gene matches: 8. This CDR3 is CASSQTGFSNTGELFF. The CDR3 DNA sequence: TGCGCCAGCAGCCAGACAGGGTTTAGCAACACCGGGGAGCTGTTTTTT.

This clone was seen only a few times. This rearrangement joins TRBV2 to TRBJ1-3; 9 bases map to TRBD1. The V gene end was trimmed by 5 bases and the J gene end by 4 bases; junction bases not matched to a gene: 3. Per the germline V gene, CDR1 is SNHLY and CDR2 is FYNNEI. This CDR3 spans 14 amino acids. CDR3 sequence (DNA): TGTGCCAGCAGTCGACAGGGGGGCGGAAACACCATATATTTT. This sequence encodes CASSRQGGGNTIYF.

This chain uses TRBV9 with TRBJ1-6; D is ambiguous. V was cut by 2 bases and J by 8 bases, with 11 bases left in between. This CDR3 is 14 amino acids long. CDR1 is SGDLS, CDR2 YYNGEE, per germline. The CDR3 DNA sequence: TGTGCCAGCAGCGTCTCCCAATCGGATTCACCCCTCCACTTT. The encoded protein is CASSVSQSDSPLHF.

The CDR3, as DNA: TGCGCCAGCAGCCAAAAATGGTTTGGGCGGGGGGGCACAGATACGCAGTATTTT. Its protein is CASSQKWFGRGGTDTQYF. The chain employs TRBV4-3 and TRBJ2-3; 8 bases fit TRBD2. V lost 2 bases, J lost 1 base, and 11 bases stayed unmatched. Germline V gives CDR1 LGHNA, CDR2 YSLEER. The length of the CDR3 is 18 residues.

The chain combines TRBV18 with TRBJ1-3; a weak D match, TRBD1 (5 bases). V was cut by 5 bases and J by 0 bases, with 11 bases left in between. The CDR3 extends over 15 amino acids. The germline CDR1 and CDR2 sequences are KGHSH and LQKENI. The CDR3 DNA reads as TGTGCCAGCTCATCGACAGTGAGCTCTGGAAACACCATATATTTT. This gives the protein CASSSTVSSGNTIYF.

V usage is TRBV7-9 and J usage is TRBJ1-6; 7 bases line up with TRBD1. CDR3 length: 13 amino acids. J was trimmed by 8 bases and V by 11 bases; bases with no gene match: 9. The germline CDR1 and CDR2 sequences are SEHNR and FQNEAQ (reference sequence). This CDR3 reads CAVRGGEDSPLHF. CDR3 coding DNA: TGTGCCGTTCGAGGGGGCGAGGATTCACCCCTCCACTTT.

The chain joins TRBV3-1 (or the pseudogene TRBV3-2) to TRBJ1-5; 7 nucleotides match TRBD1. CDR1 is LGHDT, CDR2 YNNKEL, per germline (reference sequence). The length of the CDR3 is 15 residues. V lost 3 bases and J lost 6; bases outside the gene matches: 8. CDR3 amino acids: CASSQDDRASQPQHF. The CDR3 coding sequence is TGTGCCAGCAGCCAGGACGACAGGGCTTCTCAGCCCCAGCATTTT.

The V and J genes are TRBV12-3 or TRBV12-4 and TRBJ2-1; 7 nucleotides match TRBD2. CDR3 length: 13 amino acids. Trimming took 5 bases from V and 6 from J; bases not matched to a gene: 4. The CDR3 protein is CASSLWEGNEQFF. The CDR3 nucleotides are TGTGCCAGCAGTCTGTGGGAGGGCAATGAGCAGTTCTTC.

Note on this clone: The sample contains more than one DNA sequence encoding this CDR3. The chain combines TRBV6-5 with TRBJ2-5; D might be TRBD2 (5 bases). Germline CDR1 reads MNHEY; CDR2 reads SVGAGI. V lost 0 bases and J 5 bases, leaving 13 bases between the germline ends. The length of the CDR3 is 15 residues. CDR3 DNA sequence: TGTGCCAGCAGTTACTCTGCCGGGGATCGGGAGACCCAGTACTTC. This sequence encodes CASSYSAGDRETQYF.

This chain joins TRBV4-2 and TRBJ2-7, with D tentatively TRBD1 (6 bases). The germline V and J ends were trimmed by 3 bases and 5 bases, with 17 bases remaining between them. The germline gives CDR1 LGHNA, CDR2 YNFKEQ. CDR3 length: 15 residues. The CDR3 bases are TGTGCCAGCAGCCAGAGGACCGGGACAAAGGACGAGCAGTACTTC. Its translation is CASSQRTGTKDEQYF.

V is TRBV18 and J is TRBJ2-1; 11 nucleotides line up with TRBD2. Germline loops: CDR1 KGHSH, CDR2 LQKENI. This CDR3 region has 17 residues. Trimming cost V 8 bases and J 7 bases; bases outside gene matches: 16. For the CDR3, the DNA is TGTGCCAGCCGCGGGACGTCTACTAGCGGGAGAGGGAATGAGCAGTTCTTC. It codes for CASRGTSTSGRGNEQFF.

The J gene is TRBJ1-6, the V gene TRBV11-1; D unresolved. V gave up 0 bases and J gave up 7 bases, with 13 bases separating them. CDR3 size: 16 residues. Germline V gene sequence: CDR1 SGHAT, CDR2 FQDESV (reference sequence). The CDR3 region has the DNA TGTGCCAGCAGCTTAGCCCGGGAACCTGCAAATTCACCCCTCCACTTT. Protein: CASSLAREPANSPLHF.

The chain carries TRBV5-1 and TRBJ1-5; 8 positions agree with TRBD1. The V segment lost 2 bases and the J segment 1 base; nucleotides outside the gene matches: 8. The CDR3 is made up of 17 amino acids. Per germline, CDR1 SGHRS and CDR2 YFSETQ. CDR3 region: CASSFDRGGESNQPQHF. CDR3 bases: TGCGCCAGCAGCTTTGACAGGGGCGGGGAGAGCAATCAGCCCCAGCATTTT.

The CDR3 region is CASSRGASGSYEQYF. DNA of the CDR3: TGTGCCAGTAGTAGGGGGGCTAGCGGATCCTACGAGCAGTACTTC. The V and J genes are TRBV19 and TRBJ2-7; weak D call: TRBD2 (7 bases). CDR3 size: 15 residues. The germline gives CDR1 LNHDA, CDR2 SQIVND (reference sequence). V lost 4 bases and J 1 base, leaving 14 bases between the germline ends.

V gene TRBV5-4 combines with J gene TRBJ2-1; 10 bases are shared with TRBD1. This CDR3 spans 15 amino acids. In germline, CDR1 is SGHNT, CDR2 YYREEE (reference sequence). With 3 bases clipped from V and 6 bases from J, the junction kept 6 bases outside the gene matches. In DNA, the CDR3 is TGTGCCAGCAGCTACGTGGACAGGGGGGGCAATGAGCAGTTCTTC. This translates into CASSYVDRGGNEQFF.

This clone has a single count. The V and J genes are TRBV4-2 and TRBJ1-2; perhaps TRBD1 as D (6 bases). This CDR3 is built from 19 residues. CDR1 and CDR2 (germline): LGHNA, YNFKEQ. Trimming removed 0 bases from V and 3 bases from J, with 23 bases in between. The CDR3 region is CASSQDQGSTLTRHYGYTF. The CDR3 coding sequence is TGTGCCAGCAGCCAAGATCAGGGGTCGACCCTTACCCGTCACTATGGCTACACCTTC.

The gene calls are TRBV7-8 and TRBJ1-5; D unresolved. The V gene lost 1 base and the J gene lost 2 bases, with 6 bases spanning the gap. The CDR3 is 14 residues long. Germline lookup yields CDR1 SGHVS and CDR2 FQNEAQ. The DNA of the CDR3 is TGTGCCAGCAGCTTAGAGTCAGGCAATCAGCCCCAGCATTTT. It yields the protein CASSLESGNQPQHF.

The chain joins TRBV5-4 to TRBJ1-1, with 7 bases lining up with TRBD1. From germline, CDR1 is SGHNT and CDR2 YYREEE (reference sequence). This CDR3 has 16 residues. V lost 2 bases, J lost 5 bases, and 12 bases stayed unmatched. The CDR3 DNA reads TGTGCCAGCAGCTTCAACAGGGGTCCCTCGGTAACTGAAGCTTTCTTT. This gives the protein CASSFNRGPSVTEAFF.

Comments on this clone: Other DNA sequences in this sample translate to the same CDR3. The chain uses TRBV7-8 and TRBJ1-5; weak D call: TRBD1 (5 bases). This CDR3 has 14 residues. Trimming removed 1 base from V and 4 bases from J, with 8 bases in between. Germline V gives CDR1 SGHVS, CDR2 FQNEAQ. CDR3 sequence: CASSLVGVNQPQHF. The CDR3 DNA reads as TGTGCCAGCAGCTTAGTAGGGGTGAATCAGCCCCAGCATTTT.

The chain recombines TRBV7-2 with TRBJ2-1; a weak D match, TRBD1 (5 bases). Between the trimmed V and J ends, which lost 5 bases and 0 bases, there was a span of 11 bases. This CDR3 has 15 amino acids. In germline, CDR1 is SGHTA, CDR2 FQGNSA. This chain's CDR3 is CASSQGGSSYNEQFF. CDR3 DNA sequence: TGTGCCAGCAGCCAGGGCGGCAGCTCCTACAATGAGCAGTTCTTC.

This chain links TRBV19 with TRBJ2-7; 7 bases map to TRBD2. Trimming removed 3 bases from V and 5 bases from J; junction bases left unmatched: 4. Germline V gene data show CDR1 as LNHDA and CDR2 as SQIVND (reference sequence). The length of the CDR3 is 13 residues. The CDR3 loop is CASSIREAHEQYF. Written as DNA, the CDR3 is TGTGCCAGTAGTATTCGGGAGGCTCACGAGCAGTACTTC.

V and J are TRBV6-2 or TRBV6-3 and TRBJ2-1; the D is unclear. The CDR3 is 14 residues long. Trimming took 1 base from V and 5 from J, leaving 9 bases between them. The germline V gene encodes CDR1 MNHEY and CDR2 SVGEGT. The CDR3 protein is CASSYWPINNEQFF. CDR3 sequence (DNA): TGTGCCAGCAGTTACTGGCCCATTAACAATGAGCAGTTCTTC.

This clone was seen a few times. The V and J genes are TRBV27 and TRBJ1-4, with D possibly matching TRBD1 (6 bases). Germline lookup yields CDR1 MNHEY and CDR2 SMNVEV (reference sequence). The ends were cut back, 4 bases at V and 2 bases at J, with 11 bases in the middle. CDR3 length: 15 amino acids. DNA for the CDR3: TGTGCCAGCAGTTATGGGGGGGCTACTAATGAAAAACTGTTTTTT. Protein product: CASSYGGATNEKLFF.

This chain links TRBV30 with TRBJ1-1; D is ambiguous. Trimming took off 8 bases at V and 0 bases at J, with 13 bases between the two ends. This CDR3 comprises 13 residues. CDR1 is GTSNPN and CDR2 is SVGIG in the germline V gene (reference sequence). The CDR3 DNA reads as TGTGCCGAAACGCGGAATCTGAACACTGAAGCTTTCTTT. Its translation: CAETRNLNTEAFF.